A single TCR beta chain is shown here with its context. The antigen remains undetermined. Germline V lookup: CDR1 WSHSY, CDR2 SAAADI. The CDR3 extends over 15 amino acids. The V gene lost 2 bases and the J gene lost 8 bases, with 15 bases spanning the gap. This sample is drawn from a study of T cell responses to AZD1222 COVID-19 vaccine. Turning to the study itself: Second doses at about 4 or about 12 weeks were pooled. Notes on the study in general: Spike-wide vaccine-associated CD4 TCRs dominated at 160-218 and 743-854. Clonal diversity was possibly underestimated, and white British individuals and females predominated among donors. At baseline, just a handful of AZD1222 recipients tested seropositive.

TCRdb's copy holds only in-frame clones and misses some; the assay was immunoSEQ multiplex PCR. The sample yields around 130,000 clones, around 94% seen once. The sequence was obtained from an adult in good health. Sample: peripheral blood, taken on day 0 of AZD1222 vaccination. This chain joins TRBV10-2 and TRBJ1-4, with TRBD1 as a possible D gene (6 bases). CDR3: CASSELGGQREKLFF. The CDR3 DNA is TGCGCCAGCAGTGAGCTTGGGGGGCAGCGAGAAAAACTGTTTTTT.